The 30 T cell receptor beta chains listed next were all sequenced from one sample in a study of radiation and T cells in renal cell carcinoma. The method was immunoSEQ multiplex PCR; TCRdb's version includes in-frame clones alone and lacks a portion of them. This table holds 45,000 to 55,000 clones, 80% found once. Time point denoted: blood 2 weeks post-SBRT. Treatment in this sample: 15 Gy SBRT to primary tumor, nephrectomy 4 weeks later. Sequenced material: blood, taken from a patient whose treatment included radiotherapy and nephrectomy. The source of these receptors is a woman aged 65 to 85 with renal cell carcinoma.

This chain joins TRBV5-1 and TRBJ2-7, with TRBD1 identical over 8 bases. This CDR3 comprises 13 residues. The V gene end was trimmed by 0 bases and the J gene end by 5 bases; junction bases not matched to a gene: 1. Germline V gene lookup returns CDR1 SGHRS and CDR2 YFSETQ. The CDR3 DNA sequence: TGCGCCAGCAGCTTGGACAGGGGGAACGAGCAGTACTTC. This translates into CASSLDRGNEQYF.

V usage is TRBV19 and J usage is TRBJ2-5; D may be TRBD2 (6 bases). CDR3 length equals 15 residues. Germline V gene data show CDR1 as LNHDA and CDR2 as SQIVND (reference sequence). Trimming shortened V by 7 bases and J by 5 bases, and 20 bases separated the two germline ends. CDR3 amino acids: CASIATGGAVETQYF. CDR3 sequence (DNA): TGTGCCAGTATAGCGACTGGCGGGGCGGTGGAGACCCAGTACTTC.

The rearrangement uses TRBV14 and TRBJ2-5; 8 bases are a match to TRBD2. Losses at the gene ends were 4 bases for V and 5 bases for J; bases not matched to a gene: 9. CDR3 size: 15 residues. The germline V gene has CDR1 SGHDN and CDR2 FVKESK. CDR3 sequence: CASSPVGGARETQYF. CDR3 DNA: TGTGCCAGCAGCCCGGTCGGGGGGGCTCGGGAGACCCAGTACTTC.

This chain links TRBV19 with TRBJ1-5; 7 bases line up with TRBD1. The CDR3 has 14 amino acids. The V and J ends lost 5 bases and 4 bases, in that order; junction bases with no gene match: 5. Germline V gene lookup returns CDR1 LNHDA and CDR2 SQIVND (reference sequence). CDR3: CASSPGTANQPQHF. In DNA, the CDR3 is TGTGCCAGTAGTCCCGGGACAGCAAATCAGCCCCAGCATTTT.

The chain is built from TRBV7-9 and TRBJ2-3; D ambiguous. This CDR3 is built from 15 residues. The V gene's germline CDR1 is SEHNR and CDR2 FQNEAQ (reference sequence). The germline V and J ends were trimmed by 5 bases and 5 bases, with 17 bases remaining between them. The CDR3 DNA is TGTGCCAGCAGCCCTCGGTGGCGACGTGGAGATACGCAGTATTTT. Translating it yields CASSPRWRRGDTQYF. The entire variable domain, with the rest obtained from reference TRBV7-9 and TRBJ2-3, is as follows: DTGVSQNPRHKITKRGQNVTFRCDPISEHNRLYWYRQTLGQGPEFLTYFQNEAQLEKSRLLSDRFSAERPKGSFSTLEIQRTEQGDSAMYLCASSPRWRRGDTQYFGPGTRLTVL.

This sequence joins TRBV19 and TRBJ2-7; D gene uncertain. The CDR3 has 16 amino acids. The V gene lost 5 bases and the J gene lost 2 bases, with 19 bases spanning the gap. Germline V lookup: CDR1 LNHDA, CDR2 SQIVND (reference sequence). The CDR3 loop reads CASSAAEGWVPYEQYF. The CDR3 coding sequence is TGTGCCAGTAGTGCCGCTGAAGGGTGGGTCCCCTACGAGCAGTACTTC. Looking up the rest from reference TRBV19 and TRBJ2-7 gives the full variable domain: DGGITQSPKYLFRKEGQNVTLSCEQNLNHDAMYWYRQDPGQGLRLIYYSQIVNDFQKGDIAEGYSVSREKKESFPLTVTSAQKNPTAFYLCASSAAEGWVPYEQYFGPGTRLTVT.

The gene calls are TRBV4-1 and TRBJ2-1; 7 nucleotides agree with TRBD2. Germline values: CDR1 MGHRA, CDR2 YSYEKL. The CDR3 is made up of 15 amino acids. V gave up 1 base and J gave up 9 bases; unmatched junction bases: 9. CDR3: CASSQVEGGLSEQFF. The DNA for the CDR3 is TGCGCCAGCAGCCAAGTTGAGGGAGGGCTGAGTGAGCAGTTCTTC.

Details on this clone: At the DNA level, this CDR3 is encoded by other sequences in the same sample as well. The V call is TRBV2, the J call TRBJ2-5; D is uncertain. CDR3 length: 14 amino acids. V lost 1 base, J lost 0 bases, and 6 bases lay in between. Germline V CDR1 and CDR2: SNHLY, FYNNEI. The DNA for the CDR3 is TGTGCCAGCAGTGAAGGGCCGAACCAAGAGACCCAGTACTTC. It specifies CASSEGPNQETQYF.

The chain links TRBV7-9 to TRBJ2-3; the match to TRBD2 covers 8 bases. The CDR3 has 16 amino acids. Germline V gene sequence: CDR1 SEHNR, CDR2 FQNEAQ (reference sequence). Trimming took 5 bases from V and 4 from J; bases not matched to a gene: 11. The DNA for the CDR3 is TGTGCCAGCAGCCCACCCCCGGGGGGGTGGTCAGATACGCAGTATTTT. It yields the protein CASSPPPGGWSDTQYF.

The J gene is TRBJ1-1, the V gene TRBV10-3, with TRBD1 matching over 9 bases. Per the germline V gene, CDR1 is ENHRY and CDR2 is SYGVKD. Losses at the gene ends were 4 bases for V and 4 bases for J; bases not matched to a gene: 4. The CDR3 runs to 14 residues. CDR3 residues: CAISAGQGSTEAFF. The DNA for the CDR3 is TGTGCCATCAGTGCGGGACAGGGTTCCACTGAAGCTTTCTTT.

The chain recombines TRBV29-1 with TRBJ1-2; 8 bases match TRBD1. V lost 7 bases to trimming and J lost 5 bases; unmatched junction nucleotides: 6. The CDR3 length is 12 residues. CDR1 is SQVTM and CDR2 is ANQGSEA in the germline V gene. CDR3 loop: CSGRQGTYGYTF. As DNA, the CDR3 is TGCAGCGGCCGACAGGGGACTTATGGCTACACCTTC.

This clone was seen more than once but under ten times. V is TRBV6-5 and J is TRBJ1-5; TRBD1 aligns across 7 bases. Germline V gene lookup returns CDR1 MNHEY and CDR2 SVGAGI. The trim removed 5 bases at V and 4 bases at J, leaving 8 bases unmatched. This CDR3 region has 15 residues. This CDR3 is CASSPAGGSNQPQHF. CDR3 DNA sequence: TGTGCCAGCAGTCCCGCAGGGGGAAGTAATCAGCCCCAGCATTTT.

This rearrangement joins TRBV7-2 to TRBJ2-7, with D perhaps TRBD2 (6 bases). Germline-derived CDR1 and CDR2 are SGHTA and FQGNSA. This CDR3 is built from 15 residues. The V end lost 2 bases, the J end lost 2 bases, and 13 bases lay between the germline ends. This chain's CDR3 is CASSLQPGLAYEQYF. The DNA of the CDR3 is TGTGCCAGCAGCTTACAGCCGGGACTTGCCTACGAGCAGTACTTC. The variable domain in full, with the rest retrieved from reference TRBV7-2 and TRBJ2-7, is GAGVSQSPSNKVTEKGKDVELRCDPISGHTALYWYRQSLGQGLEFLIYFQGNSAPDKSGLPSDRFSAERTGGSVSTLTIQRTQQEDSAVYLCASSLQPGLAYEQYFGPGTRLTVT.

The chain carries TRBV11-1 and TRBJ1-1; TRBD1 might be the D (5 bases). This CDR3 region has 16 residues. CDR1 and CDR2 from the germline V gene are SGHAT and FQDESV (reference sequence). V was shortened by 1 base and J by 6 bases, with 18 bases between the two germline ends. The CDR3 here is CASSLESGSGVAEAFF. The CDR3, as DNA: TGTGCCAGCAGCTTAGAGTCCGGGTCGGGGGTCGCTGAAGCTTTCTTT. The whole variable domain, filled in from reference TRBV11-1 and TRBJ1-1, reads EAEVAQSPRYKITEKSQAVAFWCDPISGHATLYWYRQILGQGPELLVQFQDESVVDDSQLPKDRFSAERLKGVDSTLKIQPAELGDSAMYLCASSLESGSGVAEAFFGQGTRLTVV.

The CDR3 sequence: CASSLMFSGANVLTF. The CDR3 DNA reads TGTGCCAGCAGTTTAATGTTCTCTGGGGCCAACGTCCTGACTTTC. The chain couples TRBV27 to TRBJ2-6; D unclear. Per germline, CDR1 MNHEY and CDR2 SMNVEV (reference sequence). V was cut by 2 bases and J by 0 bases, with 5 bases left in between. CDR3 size: 15 residues.

This chain joins TRBV2 and TRBJ2-7; D may be TRBD1 (6 bases). V was trimmed by 3 bases and J by 6 bases, leaving 18 bases between them. Germline V gene sequence: CDR1 SNHLY, CDR2 FYNNEI. The CDR3 consists of 15 residues. In nucleotides, the CDR3 is TGTGCCAGCAGTGAGTTTGGCAGGGGTCCAGGCGAGCAGTACTTC. This sequence encodes CASSEFGRGPGEQYF. Filled out from reference TRBV2 and TRBJ2-7, the complete variable domain reads EPEVTQTPSHQVTQMGQEVILRCVPISNHLYFYWYRQILGQKVEFLVSFYNNEISEKSEIFDDQFSVERPDGSNFTLKIRSTKLEDSAMYFCASSEFGRGPGEQYFGPGTRLTVT.

The V gene is TRBV2, the J gene TRBJ1-2; D perhaps matches TRBD1 (5 bases). CDR1 SNHLY and CDR2 FYNNEI come from the germline V gene. Trimming stripped 7 bases from V and 2 bases from J, with 17 bases between. CDR3 size: 15 residues. CDR3 coding DNA: TGTGCCAGCAAGGAAGGGCCAGGGCCCAACTATGGCTACACCTTC. This gives the protein CASKEGPGPNYGYTF.

A note on this clone: Germline and junction disagree at one end, which may indicate a read error. The chain joins TRBV10-2 to TRBJ2-7; D assignment may be TRBD1 or TRBD2 (6 bases each). CDR1 and CDR2 from the germline V gene are WSHSY and SAAADI. CDR3 length: 16 amino acids. CDR3 DNA sequence: TGTGCCAGCAGTGATTTAGGGGGGACGGCCTCCTACGAGCAGTACTTC. It codes for CASSDLGGTASYEQYF.

The chain has TRBV6-5 and TRBJ1-2; no definite D call. CDR1 MNHEY and CDR2 SVGAGI come from the germline V gene. The CDR3 is 13 residues long. V was cut by 4 bases and J by 6 bases, with 12 bases left in between. CDR3: CASSSQEMNGYTF. CDR3 DNA sequence: TGTGCCAGCAGTTCACAAGAAATGAATGGCTACACCTTC.

This clone has more than one count but fewer than ten. The chain is built from TRBV5-1 and TRBJ2-2, with 8 bases fitting TRBD1. The J segment lost 0 bases and the V segment lost 0 bases, leaving 4 bases of the junction unmatched. Germline V CDR1 and CDR2: SGHRS, YFSETQ. The CDR3 consists of 17 residues. This CDR3 is CASSLAPTGANTGELFF. The DNA for the CDR3 is TGCGCCAGCAGCTTGGCCCCGACAGGGGCGAACACCGGGGAGCTGTTTTTT.

V usage is TRBV2 and J usage is TRBJ2-3, with unresolved D. Germline V gene sequence: CDR1 SNHLY, CDR2 FYNNEI. This CDR3 contains 15 residues. V was shortened by 4 bases and J by 0 bases, with 11 bases between the two germline ends. The chain's CDR3 is CASSAQKSSTDTQYF. CDR3 in DNA: TGTGCCAGCAGTGCGCAGAAATCTAGCACAGATACGCAGTATTTT.

This chain joins TRBV5-6 and TRBJ1-6; a weak D match, TRBD1 (5 bases). The CDR3 has 15 residues. V lost 6 bases to trimming and J lost 10 bases, with 20 bases between them. Germline assignment: CDR1 SGHDT and CDR2 YYEEEE. CDR3 sequence (DNA): TGTGCCAGCACCTTTGGGCAGGGTGATCTCTCACCCCTCCACTTT. Translating it yields CASTFGQGDLSPLHF.

The chain employs TRBV4-1 and TRBJ2-3; no firm D call. Germline CDR1 reads MGHRA; CDR2 reads YSYEKL. The CDR3 consists of 12 residues. The V gene lost 0 bases and the J gene lost 11 bases, with 9 bases spanning the gap. The CDR3 DNA sequence: TGCGCCAGCAGCCAAGAAGGTCCGCTGCAGTATTTT. Amino acids: CASSQEGPLQYF.

Here the CDR3 DNA reads TGTGCCACCAGCACCGGGGGGTCCCAAGAGACCCAGTACTTC. It encodes CATSTGGSQETQYF. The chain recombines TRBV15 with TRBJ2-5, with 7 bases lining up with TRBD2. The CDR3 is 14 amino acids. CDR1 is LNHNV and CDR2 is YYDKDF in the germline V gene (reference sequence). Unmatched junction bases numbered 3, after V lost 4 bases and J lost 1 base.

This clone was detected a few times. V is TRBV11-3 and J is TRBJ2-3; 9 bases are shared with TRBD2. This CDR3 comprises 15 residues. With V trimmed by 5 bases and J by 5 bases, 8 bases remained unmatched. Per the germline V gene, CDR1 is SGHNT and CDR2 is YENEEA. CDR3 DNA: TGTGCCAGCAGCCTAGGGGTACTAGCGGGAGATACGCAGTATTTT. Its protein product is CASSLGVLAGDTQYF.

The rearrangement links TRBV19 to TRBJ1-2; D may be TRBD1 (5 bases). Trimming cost V 3 bases and J 0 bases, with 20 bases left between them. The CDR3 is 18 amino acids. Germline V gene sequence: CDR1 LNHDA, CDR2 SQIVND (reference sequence). CDR3 region: CASSMKNFGAGANYGYTF. CDR3 DNA sequence: TGTGCCAGTAGTATGAAGAACTTTGGGGCAGGAGCTAACTATGGCTACACCTTC.

The CDR3 DNA is TGTGCCAGCAGTGACCGGGACAGTCACCCCCGAATGTTGGCTGAAGCTTTCTTT. Amino acid sequence: CASSDRDSHPRMLAEAFF. The chain is built from TRBV6-4 and TRBJ1-1; TRBD1 aligns across 7 bases. This CDR3 comprises 18 residues. Germline-derived CDR1 and CDR2 are MRHNA and SNTAGT. Germline trimming cut 2 bases from V and 6 bases from J; bases unmatched to any gene: 18.

The V call is TRBV5-6, the J call TRBJ2-3; 15 bases fit TRBD2. Losses at the gene ends were 2 bases for V and 0 bases for J; bases not matched to a gene: 7. The CDR3 has 19 amino acids. From germline, CDR1 is SGHDT and CDR2 YYEEEE. The CDR3 loop is CASSFGLAGGLVSTDTQYF. CDR3 nucleotides: TGTGCCAGCAGCTTTGGACTAGCGGGGGGGCTGGTGAGCACAGATACGCAGTATTTT. Supplemented by reference TRBV5-6 and TRBJ2-3, the full variable domain reads DAGVTQSPTHLIKTRGQQVTLRCSPKSGHDTVSWYQQALGQGPQFIFQYYEEEERQRGNFPDRFSGHQFPNYSSELNVNALLLGDSALYLCASSFGLAGGLVSTDTQYFGPGTRLTVL.

The gene calls are TRBV2 and TRBJ2-3; D is unclear. Deletions cut 5 bases from V and 3 bases from J, with 21 bases between. The CDR3 contains 17 residues. The V gene's germline CDR1 is SNHLY and CDR2 FYNNEI. The CDR3 DNA reads as TGTGCCAGCAGTTTTTCTTTTGGCTCAGGTACTACAGATACGCAGTATTTT. It translates to CASSFSFGSGTTDTQYF. Using reference TRBV2 and TRBJ2-3 for the parts outside the CDR3, the full variable domain is EPEVTQTPSHQVTQMGQEVILRCVPISNHLYFYWYRQILGQKVEFLVSFYNNEISEKSEIFDDQFSVERPDGSNFTLKIRSTKLEDSAMYFCASSFSFGSGTTDTQYFGPGTRLTVL.

The chain joins TRBV27 to TRBJ2-7; TRBD2 aligns across 7 bases. The V segment lost 6 bases and the J segment 4 bases; nucleotides outside the gene matches: 12. The CDR3 runs to 15 residues. The germline gives CDR1 MNHEY, CDR2 SMNVEV (reference sequence). DNA of the CDR3: TGTGCCAGCAGCCGTACGCAAGGGAGGGCGTACGAGCAGTACTTC. Its protein is CASSRTQGRAYEQYF.